This entry lists 7 T cell receptor beta chains sequenced from one sample in a study of blood T cells in healthy people across ages. With a J-beta primer mix and a sample-barcoded 5' primer, a second PCR ran roughly 6 to 11 cycles. TCRdb processed the 5' RACE reads anew with MiXCR; each CDR3 protein has one entry. In the table there are about 720,000 distinct CDR3 sequences, 20% to 25% of which are singletons. The source material was blood. Receptors originate from a man in his 70s in good health.

The rearrangement links TRBV28 to TRBJ2-5; D is unclear. Near its end, the DNA agrees better with TRBJ2-7, so the J call may be wrong. This CDR3 spans 14 amino acids. CDR1 and CDR2 (germline): MDHEN, SYDVKM. In DNA form, the CDR3 reads TGTGCCAGCAGTTTCGTTGGGGACTCCTACGAGCAGTACTTC. It specifies CASSFVGDSYEQYF.

This chain links TRBV6-5 with TRBJ2-5; D remains ambiguous. The tail of the sequence fits TRBJ2-1 better, so the J call may be wrong. Germline V CDR1 and CDR2: MNHEY, SVGAGI. The CDR3 covers 14 residues. DNA of the CDR3: TGTGCCAGCAGTTTAGAAGGGAATAACAATGAGCAGTTCTTC. Translating it yields CASSLEGNNNEQFF.

This clonotype was counted between two and nine times. The V and J genes are TRBV19 and TRBJ2-4; 9 bases are a match to TRBD1. The CDR3 is made up of 15 amino acids. Germline CDR1 reads LNHDA; CDR2 reads SQIVND (reference sequence). V shed 7 bases and J 2 bases; nucleotides not matched to a gene: 6. CDR3 sequence (DNA): TGTGCCAGTACCCAGGGACAGGGAACCAAAAACATTCAGTACTTC. Protein sequence: CASTQGQGTKNIQYF.

This chain joins TRBV21-1 and TRBJ2-7; TRBD1, the table's D call, lacks a check against the DNA. TRBV21-1 is designated a pseudogene. This CDR3 comprises 15 residues. The CDR3 region has the DNA TGTGCCAGCAGCAAAAGTTGGTCTCGGGACCACGAGCAGTACGTC. It translates to CASSKSWSRDHEQYV.

For this clonotype: The missing conserved phenylalanine or tryptophan at the end of this CDR3 makes a read error likely. The chain links TRBV20-1 to TRBJ2-3; unclear D gene. The CDR3 runs 13 residues. Germline assignment: CDR1 DFQATT and CDR2 SNEGSKA (reference sequence). In DNA form, the CDR3 reads TGCGCGGTCGGGCTAGTGAGCACAGATACGCAGTATCTT. It yields the protein CAVGLVSTDTQYL.

The genes are TRBV20-1 and TRBJ2-1; no firm D call. Trimming took off 0 bases at V and 6 bases at J, with 21 bases between the two ends. The germline V gene encodes CDR1 DFQATT and CDR2 SNEGSKA (reference sequence). This CDR3 has 17 amino acids. CDR3 nucleotides: TGCAGTGCTAGAGATAGGGCCGTTGGGGTCGTCTTCAATGAGCAGTTCTTC. Translating it yields CSARDRAVGVVFNEQFF.

The gene calls are TRBV7-9 and TRBJ2-3; TRBD1 or TRBD2 may be the D gene (5 bases each). Germline V CDR1 and CDR2: SEHNR, FQNEAQ (reference sequence). The CDR3 sequence is 17 residues long. V shed 1 base and J shed 2 bases, with 16 bases lying between them. The CDR3 here is CASSLGGQGVLTDTQYF. The CDR3 DNA reads TGTGCCAGCAGCTTAGGCGGGCAGGGCGTCCTCACAGATACGCAGTATTTT. Full variable domain (outside the CDR3, taken from reference TRBV7-9 and TRBJ2-3): DTGVSQNPRHKITKRGQNVTFRCDPISEHNRLYWYRQTLGQGPEFLTYFQNEAQLEKSRLLSDRFSAERPKGSFSTLEIQRTEQGDSAMYLCASSLGGQGVLTDTQYFGPGTRLTVL.